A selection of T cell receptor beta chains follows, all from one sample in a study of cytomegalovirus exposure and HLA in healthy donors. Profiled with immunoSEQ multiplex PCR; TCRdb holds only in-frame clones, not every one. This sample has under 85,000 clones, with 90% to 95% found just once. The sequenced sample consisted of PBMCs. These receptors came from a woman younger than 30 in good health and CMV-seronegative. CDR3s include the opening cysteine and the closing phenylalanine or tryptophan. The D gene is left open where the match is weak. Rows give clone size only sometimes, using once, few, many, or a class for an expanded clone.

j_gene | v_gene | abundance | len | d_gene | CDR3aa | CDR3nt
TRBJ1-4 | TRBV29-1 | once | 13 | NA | CSAGDRMREKLFF | TGCAGCGCAGGTGACAGGATGCGTGAAAAACTGTTTTTT
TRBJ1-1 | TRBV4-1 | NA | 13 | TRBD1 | CASSQGQGAKAFF | TGCGCCAGCAGCCAAGGACAGGGGGCAAAAGCTTTCTTT
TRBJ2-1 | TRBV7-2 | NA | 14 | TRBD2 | CASSLGGGINEQFF | TGTGCCAGCAGCTTAGGCGGGGGGATAAATGAGCAGTTCTTC
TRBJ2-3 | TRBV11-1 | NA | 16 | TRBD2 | CASSLGLADYTDTQYF | TGTGCCAGCAGCTTAGGACTAGCTGATTACACAGATACGCAGTATTTT
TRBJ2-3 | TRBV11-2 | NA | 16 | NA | CASSLYAGRNTDTQYF | TGTGCCAGCAGCTTATACGCGGGGCGGAACACAGATACGCAGTATTTT
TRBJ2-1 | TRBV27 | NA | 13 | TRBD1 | CASRVTGENEQFF | TGTGCCAGCAGGGTGACAGGGGAGAATGAGCAGTTCTTC
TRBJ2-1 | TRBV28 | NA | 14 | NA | CASSSAGARNEQFF | TGTGCCAGCAGTTCCGCAGGGGCAAGAAATGAGCAGTTCTTC
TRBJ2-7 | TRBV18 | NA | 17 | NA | CASSPPNTLSGLYEQYF | TGTGCCAGCTCACCACCGAATACCTTATCGGGTCTCTACGAGCAGTACTTC
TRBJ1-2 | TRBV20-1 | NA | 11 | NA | CSAHYNYGYTF | TGCAGTGCTCACTATAACTATGGCTACACCTTC
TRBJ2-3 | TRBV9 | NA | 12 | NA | CASSVVSDTQYF | TGTGCCAGCAGCGTAGTGAGCGATACGCAGTATTTT
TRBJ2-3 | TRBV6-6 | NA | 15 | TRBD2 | CASSYGGSSADTQYF | TGTGCCAGCAGTTACGGCGGGAGCTCCGCAGATACGCAGTATTTT
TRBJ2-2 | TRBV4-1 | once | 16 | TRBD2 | CASSQNSGGRTGELFF | TGCGCCAGCAGCCAAAATAGCGGGGGTCGCACCGGGGAGCTGTTTTTT
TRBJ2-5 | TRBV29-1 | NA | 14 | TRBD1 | CSVGDRGLAETQYF | TGCAGCGTCGGAGACAGGGGGCTAGCAGAGACCCAGTACTTC
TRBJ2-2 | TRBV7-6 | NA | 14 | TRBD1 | CASSFTGGTGELFF | TGTGCCAGCAGCTTTACAGGGGGCACCGGGGAGCTGTTTTTT
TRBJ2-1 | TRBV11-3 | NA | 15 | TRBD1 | CASSQGVMWYHEQFF | TGTGCCAGCAGCCAGGGGGTCATGTGGTATCATGAGCAGTTCTTC
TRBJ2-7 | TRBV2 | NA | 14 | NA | CASTADSPSYEQYF | TGTGCCAGCACGGCGGACAGCCCCTCCTACGAGCAGTACTTC
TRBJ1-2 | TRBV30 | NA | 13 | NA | CAWRTGRFYGYTF | TGTGCCTGGAGAACAGGGAGATTCTATGGCTACACCTTC
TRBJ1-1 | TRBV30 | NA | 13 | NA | CAWTAGTGSEAFF | TGTGCCTGGACCGCCGGGACTGGCAGTGAAGCTTTCTTT
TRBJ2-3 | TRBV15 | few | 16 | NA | CATTPVGQSITDTQYF | TGTGCCACCACCCCAGTAGGACAGTCCATCACAGATACGCAGTATTTT
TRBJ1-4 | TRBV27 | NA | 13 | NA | CASRGQPNEKLFF | TGTGCCAGCAGAGGACAGCCTAATGAAAAACTGTTTTTT
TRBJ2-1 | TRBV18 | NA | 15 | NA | CASSPETGSYNEQFF | TGTGCCAGCTCACCAGAGACGGGATCCTACAATGAGCAGTTCTTC
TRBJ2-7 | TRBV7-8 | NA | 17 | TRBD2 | CASSPLVAGWGSYEQYF | TGTGCCAGCAGCCCCCTGGTAGCGGGGTGGGGCTCCTACGAGCAGTACTTC
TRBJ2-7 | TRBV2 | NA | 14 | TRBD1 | CASSEDRGRYEQYF | TGTGCCAGCAGTGAAGACAGGGGGCGTTACGAGCAGTACTTC